This is a list of T cell receptor beta chains from one sample in a study of blood T cell repertoires in COVID-19. Generated by immunoSEQ multiplex PCR, the TCRdb table keeps only in-frame clones and is missing some. The repertoire holds tens of thousands of clones, with more than 85% as singletons. The sample was peripheral blood. The receptor set was obtained from a man between 70 and 80 years old with acute or convalescent COVID-19. Each CDR3 is given with its conserved first and last residue. The order of the fields is V gene, J gene, clone size, D gene, CDR3 protein, CDR3 DNA. The D gene is left open where the match is weak. Size is omitted from some rows. Given values are once, few, many or a class for expanded clones.

V: TRBV6-2/TRBV6-3; J: TRBJ2-3; size: .; D: TRBD1; CDR3: CASSLDRGLEDTQYF; DNA: TGTGCCAGCAGCCTGGACAGGGGGCTGGAGGATACGCAGTATTTT
V: TRBV7-9; J: TRBJ2-7; size: .; D: .; CDR3: CASSFHAPAGQGEQYF; DNA: TGTGCCAGCAGCTTCCACGCTCCAGCGGGACAAGGCGAGCAGTACTTC
V: TRBV4-2; J: TRBJ2-1; size: .; D: TRBD1; CDR3: CASSQEGQGHPPNEQFF; DNA: TGTGCCAGCAGCCAAGAAGGACAGGGGCATCCACCTAATGAGCAGTTCTTC
V: TRBV10-3; J: TRBJ1-4; size: .; D: .; CDR3: CAISESGGDEKLFF; DNA: TGTGCCATCAGTGAGTCAGGGGGGGACGAAAAACTGTTTTTT
V: TRBV7-9; J: TRBJ2-7; size: .; D: .; CDR3: CASSLSRSGALSYEQYF; DNA: TGTGCCAGCAGCTTATCACGGTCAGGGGCACTATCCTACGAGCAGTACTTC
V: TRBV4-3; J: TRBJ2-1; size: .; D: .; CDR3: CASSQGVSGLNEQFF; DNA: TGCGCCAGCAGCCAAGGAGTAAGCGGGCTCAATGAGCAGTTCTTC
V: TRBV7-7; J: TRBJ2-7; size: .; D: TRBD2; CDR3: CASQTTSGSYEQYF; DNA: TGTGCCTCTCAGACGACTAGCGGGAGTTACGAGCAGTACTTC
V: TRBV18; J: TRBJ2-7; size: .; D: TRBD2; CDR3: CASSPPGTTGISYEQYF; DNA: TGTGCCAGCTCACCCCCTGGGACTACTGGAATTTCCTACGAGCAGTACTTC
V: TRBV19; J: TRBJ1-4; size: .; D: TRBD1; CDR3: CASSPDRSTNEKLFF; DNA: TGTGCCAGTAGTCCGGACAGGTCGACTAATGAAAAACTGTTTTTT
V: TRBV3-1/TRBV3-2; J: TRBJ2-2; size: once; D: TRBD2; CDR3: CASSQTSGGANTGELFF; DNA: TGTGCCAGCAGCCAGACTAGCGGGGGAGCGAACACCGGGGAGCTGTTTTTT
V: TRBV5-5; J: TRBJ1-4; size: .; D: .; CDR3: CASSPNRAPNEKLFF; DNA: TGTGCCAGCAGCCCCAACAGGGCCCCAAATGAAAAACTGTTTTTT
V: TRBV28; J: TRBJ2-1; size: .; D: .; CDR3: CASSLVGEGLGFEQFF; DNA: TGTGCCAGCAGTTTGGTAGGGGAAGGGCTGGGGTTTGAGCAGTTCTTC
V: TRBV2; J: TRBJ2-2; size: .; D: .; CDR3: CASSPLANTGELFF; DNA: TGTGCCAGCAGTCCACTCGCGAACACCGGGGAGCTGTTTTTT
V: TRBV12-3/TRBV12-4; J: TRBJ1-1; size: .; D: .; CDR3: CASSYAPNTEAFF; DNA: TGTGCCAGCAGCTACGCGCCGAACACTGAAGCTTTCTTT
V: TRBV29-1; J: TRBJ1-2; size: .; D: TRBD1; CDR3: CSVGTGNGYTF; DNA: TGCAGCGTTGGGACAGGGAACGGCTACACCTTC
V: TRBV19; J: TRBJ2-1; size: .; D: .; CDR3: CASSPRNGIGNEQFF; DNA: TGTGCCAGTAGTCCCCGCAACGGGATCGGGAATGAGCAGTTCTTC
V: TRBV5-1; J: TRBJ2-1; size: .; D: TRBD2; CDR3: CASRNAGTSGYAYNEQFF; DNA: TGCGCCAGCCGTAACGCCGGGACTAGCGGGTACGCCTACAATGAGCAGTTCTTC
V: TRBV12-3/TRBV12-4; J: TRBJ2-3; size: .; D: .; CDR3: CASEAGSTDTQYF; DNA: TGTGCCAGCGAAGCAGGCAGCACAGATACGCAGTATTTT
V: TRBV19; J: TRBJ2-3; size: .; D: TRBD2; CDR3: CASSIGGWREGGDTQYF; DNA: TGTGCCAGTAGTATAGGGGGCTGGCGGGAGGGAGGAGATACGCAGTATTTT
V: TRBV7-2; J: TRBJ2-5; size: .; D: TRBD2; CDR3: CASTRTSVEVETQYF; DNA: TGTGCCAGCACCCGGACTAGCGTTGAGGTAGAGACCCAGTACTTC
V: TRBV9; J: TRBJ2-1; size: .; D: TRBD2; CDR3: CASSPSGGRRGAWEQFF; DNA: TGTGCCAGCAGCCCGAGCGGGGGGCGGAGGGGGGCTTGGGAGCAGTTCTTC
V: TRBV4-1; J: TRBJ1-1; size: .; D: .; CDR3: CASSQVRSGNTEAFF; DNA: TGCGCCAGCAGCCAAGTCCGTTCCGGGAACACTGAAGCTTTCTTT
V: TRBV4-3; J: TRBJ1-1; size: .; D: .; CDR3: CASSQNAGIENTEAFF; DNA: TGCGCCAGCAGCCAAAACGCGGGTATCGAGAACACTGAAGCTTTCTTT
V: TRBV5-1; J: TRBJ2-5; size: .; D: .; CDR3: CASTWWQAWETQYF; DNA: TGCGCCAGCACCTGGTGGCAGGCCTGGGAGACCCAGTACTTC
V: TRBV9; J: TRBJ2-5; size: .; D: TRBD2; CDR3: CASSVDGRGGPETQYF; DNA: TGTGCCAGCAGCGTAGACGGGCGGGGGGGACCGGAGACCCAGTACTTC
V: TRBV7-2; J: TRBJ2-7; size: .; D: TRBD2; CDR3: CASSFGAGGVGEQYF; DNA: TGTGCCAGCAGCTTTGGAGCGGGAGGCGTGGGTGAGCAGTACTTC
V: TRBV5-1; J: TRBJ1-5; size: .; D: .; CDR3: CASSLEGGQPQHF; DNA: TGCGCCAGCAGCTTAGAGGGAGGGCAGCCCCAGCATTTT
V: TRBV6-2/TRBV6-3; J: TRBJ2-3; size: few; D: .; CDR3: CASSPWRGGTDTQYF; DNA: TGTGCCAGCAGTCCCTGGAGGGGTGGCACAGATACGCAGTATTTT
V: TRBV9; J: TRBJ1-2; size: .; D: .; CDR3: CASSGQTGSHYGYTF; DNA: TGTGCCAGCAGCGGACAGACAGGATCCCACTATGGCTACACCTTC
V: TRBV6-2/TRBV6-3; J: TRBJ1-1; size: .; D: .; CDR3: CASSSTGEAFF; DNA: TGTGCCAGCAGTTCTACCGGGGAAGCTTTCTTT
V: TRBV28; J: TRBJ1-5; size: .; D: TRBD1; CDR3: CASSRDRRYNQPQHF; DNA: TGTGCCAGCTCCCGGGACAGGCGTTACAATCAGCCCCAGCATTTT
V: TRBV7-3; J: TRBJ1-1; size: .; D: .; CDR3: CASSRTVDTEAFF; DNA: TGTGCCAGCAGCCGGACAGTTGACACTGAAGCTTTCTTT
V: TRBV11-2; J: TRBJ2-7; size: .; D: TRBD2; CDR3: CASSFTAGETYEQYF; DNA: TGTGCCAGCAGCTTTACAGCGGGGGAAACCTACGAGCAGTACTTC
V: TRBV11-2; J: TRBJ1-2; size: few; D: TRBD1; CDR3: CASSIGTGIIYGYTF; DNA: TGTGCCAGCAGCATAGGGACAGGGATAATTTATGGCTACACCTTC
V: TRBV6-2/TRBV6-3; J: TRBJ1-5; size: .; D: TRBD1; CDR3: CASSKTGDGNQPQHF; DNA: TGTGCCAGCAGCAAGACAGGGGATGGCAATCAGCCCCAGCATTTT
V: TRBV6-2/TRBV6-3; J: TRBJ1-5; size: .; D: TRBD1; CDR3: CASSPPPRGGYQPQHF; DNA: TGTGCCAGCAGTCCACCACCACGAGGGGGCTATCAGCCCCAGCATTTT
V: TRBV11-2; J: TRBJ1-1; size: .; D: .; CDR3: CASSLRQVTEAFF; DNA: TGTGCCAGCAGCTTAAGACAGGTAACTGAAGCTTTCTTT
V: TRBV4-2; J: TRBJ1-1; size: few; D: TRBD1; CDR3: CASSLGLPGQGHAFF; DNA: TGTGCCAGCAGCCTAGGGCTACCGGGACAGGGACATGCTTTCTTT
V: TRBV19; J: TRBJ1-5; size: few; D: .; CDR3: CASSIQGRSQHF; DNA: TGTGCCAGTAGTATCCAGGGCAGGTCGCAGCATTTT
V: TRBV3-1/TRBV3-2; J: TRBJ1-2; size: .; D: .; CDR3: CASSQVGYGYTF; DNA: TGTGCCAGCAGCCAAGTCGGCTATGGCTACACCTTC
V: TRBV2; J: TRBJ1-2; size: .; D: .; CDR3: CASSPEGVGYGYTF; DNA: TGTGCCAGCAGTCCCGAAGGGGTCGGGTATGGCTACACCTTC
V: TRBV20-1; J: TRBJ1-1; size: few; D: .; CDR3: CSASAESEAFF; DNA: TGCAGTGCTAGCGCGGAATCAGAAGCTTTCTTT
V: TRBV7-2; J: TRBJ1-4; size: .; D: TRBD1; CDR3: CASSLRTGLVEKLFF; DNA: TGTGCCAGCAGCCTCCGGACAGGGCTGGTTGAAAAACTGTTTTTT
V: TRBV10-3; J: TRBJ1-4; size: .; D: .; CDR3: CAISEPSRGNEKLFF; DNA: TGTGCCATCAGTGAGCCTTCACGGGGGAACGAAAAACTGTTTTTT
V: TRBV12-3/TRBV12-4; J: TRBJ2-5; size: .; D: .; CDR3: CASSSLMVGTQYF; DNA: TGTGCCAGCAGTTCACTCATGGTTGGGACCCAGTACTTC
V: TRBV6-5; J: TRBJ2-3; size: .; D: .; CDR3: CASSYEAGPSGDTQYF; DNA: TGTGCCAGCAGTTACGAGGCGGGACCCTCCGGGGATACGCAGTATTTT
V: TRBV4-3; J: TRBJ2-1; size: once; D: .; CDR3: CASSLNPRDEQFF; DNA: TGCGCCAGCAGCCTGAACCCACGGGATGAGCAGTTCTTC
V: TRBV6-5; J: TRBJ1-6; size: .; D: .; CDR3: CASSYSGREDSPLHF; DNA: TGTGCCAGCAGTTACTCAGGCAGGGAGGATTCACCCCTCCACTTT
V: TRBV19; J: TRBJ2-2; size: .; D: TRBD2; CDR3: CASRAQGLAGGSENTGELFF; DNA: TGTGCCAGTAGGGCTCAAGGGCTAGCGGGAGGATCTGAGAACACCGGGGAGCTGTTTTTT
V: TRBV30; J: TRBJ1-1; size: .; D: .; CDR3: CAWSRKGWRTEAFF; DNA: TGTGCCTGGAGTCGTAAGGGGTGGCGGACTGAAGCTTTCTTT
V: TRBV2; J: TRBJ2-3; size: .; D: .; CDR3: CASMPPPGSGTDTQYF; DNA: TGTGCCAGCATGCCACCGCCAGGGTCAGGCACAGATACGCAGTATTTT
V: TRBV5-6; J: TRBJ2-1; size: .; D: .; CDR3: CASSTFRDTFSSYNEQFF; DNA: TGTGCCAGCAGCACCTTCCGGGACACCTTTAGCTCCTACAATGAGCAGTTCTTC
V: TRBV18; J: TRBJ2-5; size: once; D: .; CDR3: CASSPIAEETQYF; DNA: TGTGCCAGCTCACCAATAGCGGAAGAGACCCAGTACTTC
V: TRBV6-6; J: TRBJ1-2; size: few; D: TRBD1; CDR3: CASSYTSGTGGGSYTF; DNA: TGTGCCAGCAGTTACACTTCCGGGACAGGGGGCGGGAGCTACACCTTC